The 8 T cell receptor beta chains given below trace back to one sample, sequenced in a study of T cell changes during pregnancy in multiple sclerosis. Here immunoSEQ multiplex PCR was the method, and the copy in TCRdb shows in-frame clones only, minus some. Of tens of thousands of clones listed, 92% were seen once; the top ten hold around 2.8%. The sample here was peripheral blood, taken in the second trimester of pregnancy. The source of these receptors is a female donor in good health, enrolled as a control in a pregnancy study.

The chain combines TRBV11-3 with TRBJ2-5; the match to TRBD2 covers 12 bases. This CDR3 region has 17 residues. Trimming removed 1 base from V and 2 bases from J; junction bases left unmatched: 5. Germline V lookup: CDR1 SGHNT, CDR2 YENEEA. The CDR3 DNA reads as TGTGCCAGCAGCTTAGGCGGACTAGCGGGGTTTCAAGAGACCCAGTACTTC. Translated: CASSLGGLAGFQETQYF.

V gene TRBV7-9 combines with J gene TRBJ2-5; D possibly corresponds to TRBD1 (5 bases). V lost 2 bases and J lost 1, with 8 bases in between. The CDR3 spans 14 residues. The germline V gene encodes CDR1 SEHNR and CDR2 FQNEAQ (reference sequence). The CDR3 reads CASSLWGSQETQYF. The DNA of the CDR3 is TGTGCCAGCAGCTTATGGGGCAGCCAAGAGACCCAGTACTTC.

The chain combines TRBV7-8 with TRBJ2-7; 10 bases fit TRBD1. CDR1 is SGHVS, CDR2 FQNEAQ, per germline. The V segment lost 4 bases and the J segment 0 bases; nucleotides outside the gene matches: 12. This CDR3 has 18 residues. CDR3 amino acids: CASSSSQRQGAFSYEQYF. The CDR3 bases are TGTGCCAGCAGCTCCTCCCAGAGACAGGGGGCCTTCTCCTACGAGCAGTACTTC.

The V call is TRBV29-1, the J call TRBJ2-7; 7 bases fit TRBD1. Germline lookup yields CDR1 SQVTM and CDR2 ANQGSEA. This CDR3 region has 13 residues. V was clipped by 5 bases and J by 0 bases; unmatched bases: 4. CDR3 sequence: CSVSDRNSYEQYF. The CDR3 DNA reads TGCAGCGTTTCGGACAGGAACTCCTACGAGCAGTACTTC.

This clone was observed a few times. V is TRBV6-5 and J is TRBJ1-4; D is ambiguous. The CDR3 is 13 residues long. Per the germline V gene, CDR1 is MNHEY and CDR2 is SVGAGI. V shed 6 bases and J shed 0 bases, with 5 bases lying between them. The CDR3 coding sequence is TGTGCCAGCAGCGGTGCAACTAATGAAAAACTGTTTTTT. It specifies CASSGATNEKLFF.

This rearrangement joins TRBV10-3 to TRBJ1-5; no definite D call. This CDR3 spans 15 amino acids. CDR1 ENHRY and CDR2 SYGVKD come from the germline V gene. The germline V and J ends were trimmed by 2 bases and 4 bases, with 12 bases remaining between them. The CDR3 loop reads CAISEGQVQNQPQHF. DNA for the CDR3: TGTGCCATCAGTGAGGGGCAGGTCCAAAATCAGCCCCAGCATTTT.

The chain uses TRBV2 and TRBJ2-1; D possibly corresponds to TRBD2 (6 bases). CDR1 SNHLY and CDR2 FYNNEI come from the germline V gene. This CDR3 is 11 amino acids long. V was pared by 7 bases and J by 8 bases, with 9 bases between. In DNA, the CDR3 is TGTGCCAGCACACTAGCCTATGAGCAGTTCTTC. Translated, it gives CASTLAYEQFF.

The chain links TRBV7-6 to TRBJ2-1; D gene unclear. The V end lost 5 bases, the J end lost 4 bases, and 21 bases lay between the germline ends. This CDR3 has 17 amino acids. From germline, CDR1 is SGHVS and CDR2 FNYEAQ. The CDR3 region has the DNA TGTGCCAGCAGCCAACCTATGTTGAGACCGCGGTACAATGAGCAGTTCTTC. It is translated as CASSQPMLRPRYNEQFF.